The entry below describes one T cell receptor (beta chain). These data come from a study of blood T cell repertoires in COVID-19. Study at large: T cells, B-cell-depleted T cells, or PBMCs provided the cDNA or gDNA that served as material.

This CDR3 is 15 amino acids long. The germline V gene has CDR1 SGHTA and CDR2 FQGNSA. Trimming removed 4 bases from V and 2 bases from J; junction bases left unmatched: 4. Sequencing was performed with immunoSEQ multiplex PCR; in TCRdb, only in-frame clones are kept and a portion is missing. This table holds about 190,000 clones, 70% to 80% found once. This receptor was taken from a woman in her forties or fifties with acute or convalescent COVID-19. The source material was peripheral blood. This chain links TRBV7-2 with TRBJ2-7; 11 nucleotides line up with TRBD1. This chain's CDR3 is CASSSPGQGAYEQYF. In DNA form, the CDR3 reads TGTGCCAGCAGCTCACCGGGACAGGGGGCCTACGAGCAGTACTTC. Full variable domain (rest looked up from reference TRBV7-2 and TRBJ2-7): GAGVSQSPSNKVTEKGKDVELRCDPISGHTALYWYRQSLGQGLEFLIYFQGNSAPDKSGLPSDRFSAERTGGSVSTLTIQRTQQEDSAVYLCASSSPGQGAYEQYFGPGTRLTVT.